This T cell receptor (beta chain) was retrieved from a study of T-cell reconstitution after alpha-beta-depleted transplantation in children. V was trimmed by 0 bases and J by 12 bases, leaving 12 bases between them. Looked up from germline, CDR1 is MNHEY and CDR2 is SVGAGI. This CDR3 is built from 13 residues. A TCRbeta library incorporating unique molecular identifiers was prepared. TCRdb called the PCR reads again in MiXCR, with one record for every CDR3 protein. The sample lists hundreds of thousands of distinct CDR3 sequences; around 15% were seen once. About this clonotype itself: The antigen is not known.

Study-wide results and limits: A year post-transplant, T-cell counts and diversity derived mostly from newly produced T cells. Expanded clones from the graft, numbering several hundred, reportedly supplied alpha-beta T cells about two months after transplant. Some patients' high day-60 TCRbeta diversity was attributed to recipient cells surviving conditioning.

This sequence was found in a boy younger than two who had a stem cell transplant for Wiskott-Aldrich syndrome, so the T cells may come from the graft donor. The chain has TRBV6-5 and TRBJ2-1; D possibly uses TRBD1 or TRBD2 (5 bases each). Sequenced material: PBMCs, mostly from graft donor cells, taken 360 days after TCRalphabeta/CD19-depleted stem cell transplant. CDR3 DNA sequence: TGTGCCAGCAGTTACTCATGGGGACGCGCGCAGTTCTTC. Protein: CASSYSWGRAQFF.